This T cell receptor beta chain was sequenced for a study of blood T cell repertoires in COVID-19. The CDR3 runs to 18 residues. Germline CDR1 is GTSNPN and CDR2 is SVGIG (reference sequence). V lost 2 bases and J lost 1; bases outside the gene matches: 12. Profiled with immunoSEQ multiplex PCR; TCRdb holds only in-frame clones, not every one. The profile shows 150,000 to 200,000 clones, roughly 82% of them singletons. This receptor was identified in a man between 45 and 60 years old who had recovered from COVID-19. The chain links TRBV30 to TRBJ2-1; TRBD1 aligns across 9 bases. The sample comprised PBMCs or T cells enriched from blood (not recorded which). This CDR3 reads CAWSKTWDREGSYNEQFF. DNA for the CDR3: TGTGCCTGGAGTAAAACGTGGGACAGGGAGGGGTCCTACAATGAGCAGTTCTTC.